This T cell receptor beta chain was recovered during a study of shared clonotypes between healthy human individuals. CDR1 and CDR2 from the germline V gene are MNHEY and SVGAGI. This CDR3 contains 14 residues. Trimming took off 2 bases at V and 1 base at J, with 5 bases between the two ends. The assay was immunoSEQ multiplex PCR, and TCRdb's table has in-frame clones only and misses some. The sample consists of roughly 2.6 million clones, more than 90% of them appearing once. The chain recombines TRBV6-5 with TRBJ2-2; tentatively, D is TRBD1 (5 bases). Input material: naive CD4+ T cells sorted from blood. Subset denoted: CD45RA+ positively selected. The TCR originated in a man aged 18 to 35 in good health. The CDR3 loop is CASSYRGNTGELFF. CDR3 DNA sequence: TGTGCCAGCAGTTACAGGGGGAACACCGGGGAGCTGTTTTTT.